Reported below is one T cell receptor beta chain. The CDR3 length is 16 residues. V lost 5 bases to trimming and J lost 4 bases, with 20 bases between them. The germline V gene has CDR1 SGHVS and CDR2 FNYEAQ. The data originate from a study of beta chain features in type 1 diabetes. Study-level background: Healthy donors, compared against patients, showed similar age, gender and cell yields.

Investigators reverse transcribed all isolated RNA, so they sequenced expressed TCRB transcripts. TCRdb keeps only in-frame clones here, not all; method: immunoSEQ multiplex PCR. Here the sample spans some 300,000 clones, about 7.8% being singletons. This chain uses TRBV7-6 with TRBJ1-2; possibly TRBD1 for D (6 bases). This receptor was identified in a woman younger than 35 in good health. Specimen: central memory CD4+ T cells from blood. This CDR3 is CASSPTGGALGYGYTF. The CDR3, as DNA: TGTGCCAGCAGCCCTACTGGGGGGGCACTAGGCTATGGCTACACCTTC.